Following are 25 T cell receptor beta chains from one sample sequenced in a study of siplizumab effects on memory and regulatory T cells. Sequencing was performed with immunoSEQ multiplex PCR; in TCRdb, only in-frame clones are kept and a portion is missing. The sample contains roughly 82,000 clones, about 87% of which appear only once. Specimen: Tregs sorted from blood. All receptors derive from a human donor in good health.

V usage is TRBV2 and J usage is TRBJ1-2; unclear D gene. V was cut by 1 base and J by 6 bases, with 12 bases left in between. Germline V gene sequence: CDR1 SNHLY, CDR2 FYNNEI. This CDR3 region has 14 residues. The CDR3 is CASSEEGPSDGYTF. CDR3 in DNA: TGTGCCAGCAGTGAAGAGGGCCCCTCCGATGGCTACACCTTC. The variable domain in full, with the rest retrieved from reference TRBV2 and TRBJ1-2, is EPEVTQTPSHQVTQMGQEVILRCVPISNHLYFYWYRQILGQKVEFLVSFYNNEISEKSEIFDDQFSVERPDGSNFTLKIRSTKLEDSAMYFCASSEEGPSDGYTFGSGTRLTVV.

The chain uses TRBV18 and TRBJ1-1; TRBD1 agrees at 11 bases. V lost 6 bases to trimming and J lost 4 bases; unmatched junction nucleotides: 10. Germline CDR1 and CDR2: KGHSH and LQKENI. This CDR3 has 16 residues. DNA of the CDR3: TGTGCCAGCTCGATAGGACAGGGGGCAGGTAGCACTGAAGCTTTCTTT. Its translation is CASSIGQGAGSTEAFF.

This clone was recorded a few times. The gene calls are TRBV14 and TRBJ2-1; D unclear. Germline V gene sequence: CDR1 SGHDN, CDR2 FVKESK. CDR3 size: 17 residues. V was cut by 3 bases and J by 0 bases, with 15 bases left in between. Here the CDR3 reads CASSHPQPLSSYNEQFF. The CDR3 region has the DNA TGTGCCAGCAGCCACCCACAGCCCTTGAGCTCCTACAATGAGCAGTTCTTC.

The chain uses TRBV9 and TRBJ1-6, with D maybe TRBD1 (5 bases). The V end lost 4 bases, the J end lost 7 bases, and 15 bases lay between the germline ends. The CDR3 spans 15 residues. Germline-derived CDR1 and CDR2 are SGDLS and YYNGEE. The CDR3 DNA reads as TGTGCCAGCAGCCTACGTACAGACAGAAATTCACCCCTCCACTTT. Protein sequence: CASSLRTDRNSPLHF.

This chain joins TRBV18 and TRBJ1-1; D uncertain. This CDR3 has 12 residues. Per germline, CDR1 KGHSH and CDR2 LQKENI. V was shortened by 5 bases and J by 8 bases, with 12 bases between the two germline ends. The DNA of the CDR3 is TGTGCCAGCTCAAACGCGGGTCAAGAAGCTTTCTTT. Protein product: CASSNAGQEAFF.

J is TRBJ2-7 and V is TRBV7-2; D not certain. Germline V gene lookup returns CDR1 SGHTA and CDR2 FQGNSA. Trimming took off 3 bases at V and 0 bases at J, with 6 bases between the two ends. This CDR3 has 13 amino acids. The CDR3 DNA reads as TGTGCCAGCAGCTTTAGTACCTCCTACGAGCAGTACTTC. This translates into CASSFSTSYEQYF.

The chain uses TRBV4-1 and TRBJ2-3; the match to TRBD2 covers 14 bases. This CDR3 spans 18 amino acids. Germline values: CDR1 MGHRA, CDR2 YSYEKL. J was trimmed by 5 bases and V by 2 bases; bases with no gene match: 9. The CDR3 is CASSQPPTSGGGKDTQYF. The CDR3 nucleotides are TGCGCCAGCAGCCAACCACCGACTAGCGGGGGGGGTAAAGATACGCAGTATTTT.

V and J are TRBV7-2 and TRBJ2-7; 10 nucleotides agree with TRBD1. The length of the CDR3 is 16 residues. V lost 1 base and J lost 3; bases outside the gene matches: 6. The V gene's germline CDR1 is SGHTA and CDR2 FQGNSA. As DNA, the CDR3 is TGTGCCAGCAGCTTAGTAGAATGGACAGGGGGCTACGAGCAGTACTTC. It is translated as CASSLVEWTGGYEQYF. The full variable domain, its missing parts supplied by reference TRBV7-2 and TRBJ2-7, is GAGVSQSPSNKVTEKGKDVELRCDPISGHTALYWYRQSLGQGLEFLIYFQGNSAPDKSGLPSDRFSAERTGGSVSTLTIQRTQQEDSAVYLCASSLVEWTGGYEQYFGPGTRLTVT.

The chain carries TRBV11-2 and TRBJ2-3; TRBD1 matches 7 bases. This CDR3 spans 15 amino acids. The germline V gene has CDR1 SGHAT and CDR2 FQNNGV. Trimming removed 4 bases from V and 5 bases from J; junction bases left unmatched: 9. CDR3 nucleotides: TGTGCCAGCAGCTCACGGACAGGATGGGAAGATACGCAGTATTTT. This gives the protein CASSSRTGWEDTQYF.

Of note for this clone: Other DNA sequences in the same sample also yield this CDR3. The V gene is TRBV7-9, the J gene TRBJ2-3, with no clear D. The CDR3 extends over 12 amino acids. CDR1 is SEHNR and CDR2 is FQNEAQ in the germline V gene (reference sequence). V gave up 5 bases and J gave up 2 bases, with 5 bases separating them. The CDR3 DNA follows: TGTGCCAGCAGCCCTGACACAGATACGCAGTATTTT. Amino acids: CASSPDTDTQYF.

The chain carries TRBV10-3 and TRBJ1-1, with D maybe TRBD1 (5 bases). This CDR3 is 14 amino acids long. The ends were cut back, 3 bases at V and 4 bases at J, with 12 bases in the middle. Looked up from germline, CDR1 is ENHRY and CDR2 is SYGVKD. CDR3 sequence (DNA): TGTGCCATCAGTGAAGGGGACCTGGGCACTGAAGCTTTCTTT. This encodes CAISEGDLGTEAFF.

This clone was observed a few times. V is TRBV29-1 and J is TRBJ1-2; the D is unclear. Germline V gene lookup returns CDR1 SQVTM and CDR2 ANQGSEA. The CDR3 contains 10 residues. V dropped 3 bases and J dropped 6 bases, with 5 bases sitting between them. The CDR3 is CSVDQDGYTF. The CDR3 region has the DNA TGCAGCGTTGATCAAGATGGCTACACCTTC.

This clone was counted between two and nine times. The genes are TRBV28 and TRBJ1-6; perhaps TRBD1 as D (6 bases). The CDR3 totals 15 residues. Between the trimmed V and J ends, which lost 5 bases and 6 bases, there was a span of 14 bases. Germline CDR1 is MDHEN and CDR2 is SYDVKM. For the CDR3, the DNA is TGTGCCAGCAGTAGGGGGGCGTTTTCTAATTCACCCCTCCACTTT. This gives the protein CASSRGAFSNSPLHF.

Sample share makes this clone large. V usage is TRBV2 and J usage is TRBJ2-2; D is uncertain. CDR3 size: 13 residues. From germline, CDR1 is SNHLY and CDR2 FYNNEI. V was cut by 4 bases and J by 1 base, with 4 bases left in between. The CDR3, as DNA: TGTGCCAGCAGTGTTTGGAACACCGGGGAGCTGTTTTTT. This codes for CASSVWNTGELFF.

The V gene is TRBV7-2, the J gene TRBJ2-1; D is undetermined. The CDR3 runs to 13 residues. Between the trimmed V and J ends, which lost 5 bases and 6 bases, there was a span of 11 bases. In germline, CDR1 is SGHTA, CDR2 FQGNSA. The CDR3 here is CASSPGWRNEQFF. The CDR3 nucleotides are TGTGCCAGCAGCCCCGGATGGCGCAATGAGCAGTTCTTC.

The chain uses TRBV5-6 and TRBJ2-7; 10 nucleotides match TRBD1. The V gene end was trimmed by 2 bases and the J gene end by 2 bases; junction bases not matched to a gene: 7. The CDR3 has 16 residues. CDR1 and CDR2 from the germline V gene are SGHDT and YYEEEE. The CDR3 protein is CASSFPTGGGTYEQYF. CDR3 nucleotide sequence: TGTGCCAGCAGCTTCCCGACAGGGGGCGGTACCTACGAGCAGTACTTC.

This chain joins TRBV18 and TRBJ2-6, with D possibly called TRBD1 or TRBD2 (5 bases each). The V gene's germline CDR1 is KGHSH and CDR2 LQKENI. The CDR3 extends over 15 amino acids. Trimming took 6 bases from V and 3 from J, leaving 12 bases between them. Here the CDR3 reads CASSRGDGGANVLTF. The CDR3 coding sequence is TGTGCCAGCTCTCGAGGGGATGGTGGGGCCAACGTCCTGACTTTC.

The chain employs TRBV25-1 and TRBJ2-2; D possibly corresponds to TRBD1 (5 bases). The CDR3 extends over 13 amino acids. Germline V CDR1 and CDR2: MGHDK, SYGVNS. The V gene lost 10 bases and the J gene lost 2 bases, with 11 bases spanning the gap. As DNA, the CDR3 is TGTGCCACCCAGGGATTTAACACCGGGGAGCTGTTTTTT. It codes for CATQGFNTGELFF.

The chain carries TRBV12-5 and TRBJ2-5; maybe TRBD2 (5 bases). Looked up from germline, CDR1 is LGHNT and CDR2 is FRNRAP. Trimming stripped 7 bases from V and 6 bases from J, with 21 bases between. The CDR3 runs 15 residues. In DNA form, the CDR3 reads TGTGCTAGTGCCCGCGACGCCTCCGAGGGAAAGACCCAGTACTTC. Its translation is CASARDASEGKTQYF. The whole variable domain, remainder taken from reference TRBV12-5 and TRBJ2-5, is DARVTQTPRHKVTEMGQEVTMRCQPILGHNTVFWYRQTMMQGLELLAYFRNRAPLDDSGMPKDRFSAEMPDATLATLKIQPSEPRDSAVYFCASARDASEGKTQYFGPGTRLLVL.

This clone was counted once. The CDR3 spells CASSSRVMEGYTF. CDR3 bases: TGTGCCAGCAGCTCGAGGGTTATGGAGGGCTACACCTTC. The rearrangement uses TRBV9 and TRBJ1-2; D gene unclear. The germline CDR1 and CDR2 sequences are SGDLS and YYNGEE. The CDR3 extends over 13 amino acids. Trimming removed 4 bases from V and 8 bases from J, with 15 bases in between.

The V gene is TRBV30, the J gene TRBJ2-5; perhaps TRBD2 as D (6 bases). Germline V gene sequence: CDR1 GTSNPN, CDR2 SVGIG (reference sequence). V lost 3 bases, J lost 4 bases, and 9 bases lay in between. The CDR3 runs to 12 residues. The CDR3 nucleotides read TGTGCCTGGAGGGGTAGCGGAGAGACCCAGTACTTC. Translating it yields CAWRGSGETQYF. The full variable domain, completed using reference TRBV30 and TRBJ2-5, is SQTIHQWPATLVQPVGSPLSLECTVEGTSNPNLYWYRQAAGRGLQLLFYSVGIGQISSEVPQNLSASRPQDRQFILSSKKLLLSDSGFYLCAWRGSGETQYFGPGTRLLVL.

Here the CDR3 reads CAWSVGARTDETQYF. The CDR3 DNA is TGTGCCTGGAGTGTAGGAGCAAGGACCGATGAGACCCAGTACTTC. The rearrangement links TRBV30 to TRBJ2-5, with no clear D. Germline CDR1 is GTSNPN and CDR2 is SVGIG (reference sequence). Trimming cost V 0 bases and J 5 bases, with 16 bases left between them. The CDR3 consists of 15 residues. The variable domain in full, completed from reference TRBV30 and TRBJ2-5, reads SQTIHQWPATLVQPVGSPLSLECTVEGTSNPNLYWYRQAAGRGLQLLFYSVGIGQISSEVPQNLSASRPQDRQFILSSKKLLLSDSGFYLCAWSVGARTDETQYFGPGTRLLVL.

The chain has TRBV10-3 and TRBJ2-7; 8 bases align to TRBD2. CDR1 and CDR2 from the germline V gene are ENHRY and SYGVKD. Trimming cost V 2 bases and J 2 bases; bases outside gene matches: 2. This CDR3 is 14 amino acids long. The CDR3 DNA reads as TGTGCCATCAGTGAGGGACTAGCCACCTACGAGCAGTACTTC. Translating gives CAISEGLATYEQYF.

The rearrangement joins TRBV6-4 to TRBJ1-4, with D maybe TRBD1 (6 bases). CDR3 length equals 14 residues. Germline loops: CDR1 MRHNA, CDR2 SNTAGT. V lost 6 bases and J lost 7, with 15 bases in between. The CDR3 coding sequence is TGTGCCAGCAGACCGACAGGTTCGACTGAAAAACTGTTTTTT. Amino acids: CASRPTGSTEKLFF.

This rearrangement joins TRBV27 to TRBJ1-6; no clear D gene. The V end lost 8 bases, the J end lost 8 bases, and 16 bases lay between the germline ends. The CDR3 contains 14 residues. CDR1 is MNHEY and CDR2 is SMNVEV in the germline V gene (reference sequence). The CDR3 protein is CASGSQRNYSPLHF. The CDR3 DNA reads TGTGCCAGCGGATCACAGCGTAATTATTCACCCCTCCACTTT.